The clone carrying this TCR beta chain turned up a few times. Its target is not known. V dropped 0 bases and J dropped 8 bases, with 11 bases sitting between them. CDR3 length equals 15 residues. Germline V gene lookup returns CDR1 MGHRA and CDR2 YSYEKL. cDNA libraries for TCR beta contained unique molecular identifiers. TCRdb fed the PCR reads into MiXCR, producing one record per CDR3 protein. The sample yields approximately 570,000 distinct CDR3 sequences, about 44% seen once. The data were obtained in a study of post-analysis software for immune sequencing data. The wider study: Multiple sclerosis in the patients followed relapsing-remitting, secondary progressive and progressive-relapsing courses. Points from the study as a whole: Samples made in the same batch grouped tightly together by F measure. Roughly five TRBV segments were significantly more frequent in patients than in controls. TRBV5-6, TRBV5-1 and TRBV20-1 were among these segments. Normalized Chao1 diversity was significantly reduced in patients versus controls.

This sequence was found in a girl aged 5 to 17 with multiple sclerosis. What was sequenced was blood. This chain joins TRBV4-1 and TRBJ1-6; D unclear. For the CDR3, the DNA is TGCGCCAGCAGCCAAGATTCCGTTGGTGATTCACCCCTCCACTTT. Protein product: CASSQDSVGDSPLHF.